Listed below are T cell receptor beta chains from one sample, sequenced in a study of T-cell reconstitution after alpha-beta-depleted transplantation in children. TCRdb independently ran MiXCR on the PCR reads; one entry per CDR3 protein. The table includes roughly 490,000 distinct CDR3 sequences, about an eighth detected once. Here the sequenced sample was PBMCs, mostly from graft donor cells, taken 180 days after TCRalphabeta/CD19-depleted stem cell transplant. The source is a female patient younger than 10 who had a stem cell transplant for aplastic anemia, so the T cells may come from the graft donor. Both conserved end residues are part of each CDR3. The D gene is left open where the match is weak. The size field is filled for only some rows; it gives once, few, many or a size class.

TRBV7-2	TRBD1	TRBJ1-5	NA	CASSRPGTGNQPQHF	TGTGCCAGCAGCCGTCCCGGGACAGGGAATCAGCCCCAGCATTTT
TRBV5-1	NA	TRBJ2-7	few	CASSSLDGYEQYF	TGCGCCAGCAGTAGCCTGGACGGCTACGAGCAGTACTTC
TRBV6-2/TRBV6-3	NA	TRBJ2-5	NA	CASRPWTVTLEETQYF	TGTGCCAGCAGACCCTGGACAGTGACGCTAGAAGAGACCCAGTACTTC
TRBV2	TRBD1	TRBJ2-2	many	CASGTGSNTGELFF	TGTGCCAGCGGGACAGGGTCGAACACCGGGGAGCTGTTTTTT
TRBV11-2	TRBD2	TRBJ2-3	few	CASSPWTSGSGDTQYF	TGTGCCAGCAGCCCCTGGACTAGCGGGAGTGGAGATACGCAGTATTTT
TRBV12-3/TRBV12-4	NA	TRBJ2-2	few	CASSPGGGNTGELFF	TGTGCCAGCAGTCCAGGGGGGGGGAACACCGGGGAGCTGTTTTTT
TRBV5-1	NA	TRBJ2-5	once	CASTRTEPGETQYF	TGCGCCAGCACGCGGACAGAACCGGGTGAGACCCAGTACTTC
TRBV9	NA	TRBJ2-2	few	CASSAIFSGELFF	TGTGCCAGCAGCGCTATTTTCTCCGGGGAGCTGTTTTTT
TRBV19	TRBD1	TRBJ2-1	few	CASTEQGAKDNEQFF	TGTGCCAGTACCGAGCAGGGGGCGAAGGACAATGAGCAGTTCTTC
TRBV11-3	NA	TRBJ2-1	NA	CASTEGTPEQFF	TGTGCCAGCACCGAGGGTACTCCAGAGCAGTTCTTC